The clone carrying this T cell receptor (beta chain) turned up a few times. As yet, its antigen is unknown. Following extraction, RNA underwent reverse transcription to cDNA, which served as the sequencing template. Using immunoSEQ multiplex PCR, the repertoire was profiled, and TCRdb retains in-frame clones only, with some absent. This table has 150,000 or so clones, roughly 44% appearing once. J gave up 4 bases and V 7 bases, and 10 bases lay outside the gene matches. The CDR3 is 14 residues long. CDR1 SQVTM and CDR2 ANQGSEA come from the germline V gene. This sample was included in a study of CD8+ T cells in alopecia areata. As for the study in general: Treated patients were dosed with oral tofacitinib, taking 5 to 10 mg twice daily.

General observations from the study: Higher clonality and more expanded CD8+ clones appeared in lesional than normal scalp.

The chain has TRBV29-1 and TRBJ2-5, with 9 bases aligning to TRBD2. The receptor was derived from a human donor with alopecia areata. What was sequenced was CD4+ T cells sorted from blood. The CDR3 protein is CSGETSGSRETQYF. Written as DNA, the CDR3 is TGCAGCGGAGAGACTAGCGGAAGCCGAGAGACCCAGTACTTC.